This record looks at one T cell receptor (beta chain) sequence and its context. The sample comes from a study of blood T cell repertoires in COVID-19. Whole-study context: Italy, Spain and the United States were the sources of the convalescent and acute COVID-19 samples.

Original processing methods: Amplification of reference gene primers was used by the study to estimate nucleated cell counts. The table came from immunoSEQ multiplex PCR; TCRdb's copy has only in-frame clones and leaves some out. The DNA was the basis for D and trimming; V, J and clone size are from that table. The sample shows around 68,000 clones, roughly 86% of them seen only once. V trimming: 0 bases; J trimming: 1 base; junction bases outside the gene matches: 4. This CDR3 comprises 16 residues. Germline V lookup: CDR1 SGHRS, CDR2 YFSETQ. The receptor was derived from a woman between 45 and 65 years old with acute or convalescent COVID-19. The V call is TRBV5-1, the J call TRBJ2-7, with 10 bases lining up with TRBD1. The specimen sequenced was peripheral blood. CDR3 loop: CASSLGGQGRSYEQYF. The DNA for the CDR3 is TGCGCCAGCAGCTTGGGGGGACAGGGGAGGTCCTACGAGCAGTACTTC. Supplemented by reference TRBV5-1 and TRBJ2-7, the full variable domain reads KAGVTQTPRYLIKTRGQQVTLSCSPISGHRSVSWYQQTPGQGLQFLFEYFSETQRNKGNFPGRFSGRQFSNSRSEMNVSTLELGDSALYLCASSLGGQGRSYEQYFGPGTRLTVT.